Each of the 17 T cell receptor beta chains below was sequenced from the same sample in a study of blood T cell repertoires in COVID-19. Sequencing used immunoSEQ multiplex PCR; TCRdb keeps in-frame clones, though not all of them. The profile covers a few hundred thousand clones, with about 88% appearing a single time and about 3% taken by the ten largest. The sequencing sample was made of PBMCs or T cells enriched from blood (not recorded which). The receptors were sampled from a woman in her forties or fifties who had recovered from COVID-19.

V usage is TRBV6-2 or TRBV6-3 and J usage is TRBJ1-2; weak D call: TRBD1 (5 bases). Germline V CDR1 and CDR2: MNHEY, SVGEGT. This CDR3 is 12 amino acids long. Trimming removed 6 bases from V and 10 bases from J, with 15 bases in between. CDR3 sequence: CASSPRDFFYTF. For the CDR3, the DNA is TGTGCCAGCAGCCCCCGGGACTTCTTCTACACCTTC.

J is TRBJ2-1 and V is TRBV7-3, with 14 bases that match TRBD2. J was trimmed by 9 bases and V by 5 bases; bases with no gene match: 9. Germline V gene sequence: CDR1 SGHTA, CDR2 FQGTGA. This CDR3 has 16 amino acids. CDR3 loop: CASSTRGTSGSSEQFF. CDR3 sequence (DNA): TGTGCCAGCAGCACCCGGGGGACTAGCGGGAGTTCTGAGCAGTTCTTC. The complete variable domain, with remaining parts taken from reference TRBV7-3 and TRBJ2-1, reads GAGVSQTPSNKVTEKGKYVELRCDPISGHTALYWYRQSLGQGPEFLIYFQGTGAADDSGLPNDRFFAVRPEGSVSTLKIQRTERGDSAVYLCASSTRGTSGSSEQFFGPGTRLTVL.

The rearrangement uses TRBV28 and TRBJ1-2, with D possibly being TRBD1 (5 bases). Trimming took 5 bases from V and 5 from J, leaving 15 bases between them. The CDR3 has 14 amino acids. Germline CDR1 is MDHEN and CDR2 is SYDVKM. The CDR3 reads CASSPRALSYGYTF. The DNA for the CDR3 is TGTGCCAGCAGTCCCAGGGCCCTTAGTTATGGCTACACCTTC.

The chain couples TRBV18 to TRBJ2-5; TRBD1 might be the D (6 bases). Trimming removed 6 bases at V and 2 bases at J, with 13 bases between. Germline CDR1 KGHSH, CDR2 LQKENI. The CDR3 has 14 residues. Written as DNA, the CDR3 is TGTGCCAGCTCGCCTCCAGGGGTACAAGAGACCCAGTACTTC. Protein product: CASSPPGVQETQYF.

The gene calls are TRBV27 and TRBJ2-4; D unclear. Per the germline V gene, CDR1 is MNHEY and CDR2 is SMNVEV (reference sequence). The CDR3 has 15 residues. V dropped 0 bases and J dropped 0 bases, with 6 bases sitting between them. In nucleotides, the CDR3 is TGTGCCAGCAGTTTATCTCCGGTAGCCAAAAACATTCAGTACTTC. This gives the protein CASSLSPVAKNIQYF.

This clone was seen once. The rearrangement joins TRBV6-5 to TRBJ1-4; 8 bases are shared with TRBD1. CDR3 length: 14 amino acids. CDR1 and CDR2 from the germline V gene are MNHEY and SVGAGI. V was pared by 5 bases and J by 8 bases, with 7 bases of the junction left unmatched. The CDR3 region has the DNA TGTGCCAGCAGTAAGGACAGGGTACGGGAAAAACTGTTTTTT. It encodes CASSKDRVREKLFF.

This clone showed up just once. The chain carries TRBV7-8 and TRBJ2-5; TRBD2 matches at 8 bases. The trim removed 0 bases at V and 5 bases at J, leaving 8 bases unmatched. This CDR3 is 16 amino acids long. Germline V lookup: CDR1 SGHVS, CDR2 FQNEAQ. CDR3 sequence: CASSLAGRAGLETQYF. The CDR3 DNA sequence: TGTGCCAGCAGCTTAGCCGGGAGGGCCGGGTTGGAGACCCAGTACTTC.

This clone has only one observation. This sequence joins TRBV6-5 and TRBJ2-1, with 8 bases lining up with TRBD2. Trimming removed 2 bases from V and 7 bases from J; junction bases left unmatched: 7. CDR1 is MNHEY and CDR2 is SVGAGI in the germline V gene. The CDR3 runs to 15 residues. CDR3 in DNA: TGTGCCAGCAGTTACACCGGCGGGAGGTCTAATGAGCAGTTCTTC. This codes for CASSYTGGRSNEQFF.

V and J are TRBV2 and TRBJ1-6; TRBD1 matches 7 bases. CDR1 is SNHLY, CDR2 FYNNEI, per germline. The CDR3 covers 16 residues. Trimming cost V 2 bases and J 4 bases; bases outside gene matches: 5. CDR3 sequence (DNA): TGTGCCAGCAGTGAACGGACGACAGGGTATAATTCACCCCTCCACTTT. Protein sequence: CASSERTTGYNSPLHF.

Points on this clone: Other DNA sequences in this sample translate to the same CDR3. The rearrangement joins TRBV24-1 to TRBJ2-1; TRBD2 aligns across 15 bases. Germline V gives CDR1 KGHDR, CDR2 SFDVKD. The V gene end was trimmed by 3 bases and the J gene end by 9 bases; junction bases not matched to a gene: 5. CDR3 size: 16 residues. CDR3 DNA: TGTGCCACCAGTGATACCGGACTAGCGGGAGGGATTGAGCAGTTCTTC. Residues: CATSDTGLAGGIEQFF.

The chain combines TRBV28 with TRBJ1-1; the D gene is possibly TRBD1 (5 bases). The CDR3 loop spans 13 amino acids. Germline CDR1 reads MDHEN; CDR2 reads SYDVKM. Trimming took 7 bases from V and 7 from J, leaving 16 bases between them. The CDR3 nucleotides are TGTGCCAGCACCAATCCTCGCAGGGATGAAGCTTTCTTT. It specifies CASTNPRRDEAFF.

This clone was seen once. The identical CDR3 is also encoded by other nucleotide sequences in the sample. This sequence joins TRBV7-2 and TRBJ1-5; a weak D match, TRBD1 (5 bases). The CDR3 loop spans 15 amino acids. V was clipped by 1 base and J by 3 bases, with 10 bases between them. Looked up from germline, CDR1 is SGHTA and CDR2 is FQGNSA. CDR3 residues: CASSLGQGNNQPQHF. CDR3 DNA sequence: TGTGCCAGCAGCTTAGGCCAGGGAAACAATCAGCCCCAGCATTTT.

This chain uses TRBV3-1 (or the pseudogene TRBV3-2) with TRBJ2-1, with 14 bases lining up with TRBD2. This CDR3 is 19 amino acids long. Germline CDR1 LGHDT, CDR2 YNNKEL (reference sequence). The trim removed 0 bases at V and 6 bases at J, leaving 10 bases unmatched. The CDR3 loop reads CASSQDSGTSGRRANEQFF. As DNA, the CDR3 is TGTGCCAGCAGCCAAGATTCGGGGACTAGCGGGAGAAGGGCCAATGAGCAGTTCTTC.

V is TRBV9 and J is TRBJ1-2; TRBD1 is a possible D gene (5 bases). CDR1 is SGDLS, CDR2 YYNGEE, per germline. V was clipped by 4 bases and J by 4 bases, with 8 bases between them. This CDR3 has 12 residues. As DNA, the CDR3 is TGTGCCAGCAGCAACGGGGGCTATGGCTACACCTTC. Protein sequence: CASSNGGYGYTF.

This chain joins TRBV7-6 and TRBJ2-1; a possible D gene is TRBD2 (6 bases). CDR1 and CDR2 from the germline V gene are SGHVS and FNYEAQ. The V end lost 5 bases, the J end lost 4 bases, and 12 bases lay between the germline ends. There are 14 residues in the CDR3. The CDR3 loop reads CASSRGLTYNEQFF. CDR3 coding DNA: TGTGCCAGCAGCCGAGGACTAACATACAATGAGCAGTTCTTC.

The chain couples TRBV7-4 to TRBJ1-5; TRBD1 matches 8 bases. CDR3 size: 14 residues. Germline V lookup: CDR1 SGHVT, CDR2 SQSDAQ. Trimming removed 11 bases from V and 5 bases from J; junction bases left unmatched: 11. The CDR3 DNA is TGTGCCCTCCCCGCCGGACAGGGAGATCAGCCCCAGCATTTT. Protein product: CALPAGQGDQPQHF.

The chain combines TRBV10-1 with TRBJ1-5; possible D gene TRBD1, 5 bases. The CDR3 spans 17 residues. V lost 3 bases and J lost 2, with 17 bases in between. Germline values: CDR1 WNHNN, CDR2 SYGVQD (reference sequence). The CDR3 loop reads CASSERRGPGRNQPQHF. The CDR3 DNA sequence: TGCGCCAGCAGTGAACGGAGGGGACCCGGGCGCAATCAGCCCCAGCATTTT.